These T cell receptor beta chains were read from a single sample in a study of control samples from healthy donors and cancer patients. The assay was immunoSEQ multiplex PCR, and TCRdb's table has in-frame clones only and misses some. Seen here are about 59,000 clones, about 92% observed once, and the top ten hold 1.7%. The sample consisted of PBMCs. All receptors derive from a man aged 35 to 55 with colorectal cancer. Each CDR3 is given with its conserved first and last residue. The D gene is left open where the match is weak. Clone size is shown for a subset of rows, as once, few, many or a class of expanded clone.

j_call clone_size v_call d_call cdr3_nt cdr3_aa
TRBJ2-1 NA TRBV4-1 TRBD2 TGCGCCAGCAGCCAAGTAGCGGGGGAGCAGTTCTTC CASSQVAGEQFF
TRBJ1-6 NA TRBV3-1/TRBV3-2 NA TGTGCCAGCAGAAAGGGGATTGATAATTCACCCCTCCACTTT CASRKGIDNSPLHF
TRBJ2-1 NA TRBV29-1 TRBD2 TGCAGCGTTGCGGGGGGACGGTTCTTC CSVAGGRFF
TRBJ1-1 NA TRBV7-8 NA TGTGCCAGCAGCTCCCGACGGACCACTGAAGCTTTCTTT CASSSRRTTEAFF
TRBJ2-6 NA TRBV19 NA TGTGCCAGTAAATTCTCTGGGGCCAACGTCCTGACTTTC CASKFSGANVLTF
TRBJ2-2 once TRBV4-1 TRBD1 TGCGCCAGCAGCCTTTTTGGGACAGGCACCGGGGAGCTGTTTTTT CASSLFGTGTGELFF
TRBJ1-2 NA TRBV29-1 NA TGCAGCGTTAACTTCGGAGAAACCTATGGCTACACCTTC CSVNFGETYGYTF
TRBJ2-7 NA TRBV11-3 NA TGTGCCAGCAGCTTAATGGGCGGTATCCGCTACGAGCAGTACTTC CASSLMGGIRYEQYF
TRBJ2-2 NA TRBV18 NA TGTGCCAGCTCTCCTGGCCAGGCGTCTAACACCGGGGAGCTGTTTTTT CASSPGQASNTGELFF
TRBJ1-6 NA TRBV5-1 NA TGCGCCAGCAGCTTGGGACAAAGAAATTCACCCCTCCACTTT CASSLGQRNSPLHF
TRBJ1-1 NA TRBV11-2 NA TGTGCCAGCAGCCCCACGCAGACCACTGAAGCTTTCTTT CASSPTQTTEAFF
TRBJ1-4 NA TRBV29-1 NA TGCAGCGTGCGGTACGCAACTAATGAAAAACTGTTTTTT CSVRYATNEKLFF
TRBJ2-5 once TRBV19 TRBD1 TGTGCCAGTAGTACGTGGACAGGGACCCAAGAGACCCAGTACTTC CASSTWTGTQETQYF
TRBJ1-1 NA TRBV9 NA TGTGCCAGCAGCGAGAGCAAGAATTGGAACACTGAAGCTTTCTTT CASSESKNWNTEAFF
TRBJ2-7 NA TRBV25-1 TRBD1 TGTGCCAGCAGCACATACAGGGGGAGCTCCTACGAGCAGTACTTC CASSTYRGSSYEQYF
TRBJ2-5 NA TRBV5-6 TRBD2 TGTGCCAGCAGCTTGGGACTAGCGGGGGCGGGGACCCAGTACTTC CASSLGLAGAGTQYF
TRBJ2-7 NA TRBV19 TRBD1 TGTGCCAGTAGTTCTCGGACAGGTGACTACGAGCAGTACTTC CASSSRTGDYEQYF
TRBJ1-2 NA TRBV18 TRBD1 TGTGCCAGCTCACAAACACCGGAGACAGGGAATGGCTACACCTTC CASSQTPETGNGYTF
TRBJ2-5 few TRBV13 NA TGTGCCAGCAGCGGGAGTATGGGACCCCAAGAGACCCAGTACTTC CASSGSMGPQETQYF
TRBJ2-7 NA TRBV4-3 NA TGCGCCAGCAGCCATCGACTGACCTACGAGCAGTACTTC CASSHRLTYEQYF
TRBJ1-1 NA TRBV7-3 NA TGTGCCCCGGGGGGACCGGGAGGACGGGCTTTCTTT CAPGGPGGRAFF
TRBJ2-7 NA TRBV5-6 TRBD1 TGTGCCAGCAGCTTGATACAGGGGTACGAGCAGTACTTC CASSLIQGYEQYF
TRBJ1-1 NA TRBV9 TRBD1 TGTGCCAGCAGCCCTACAGGGGGCTGGACTGAAGCTTTCTTT CASSPTGGWTEAFF
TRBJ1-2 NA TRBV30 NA TGTGCCCGGAAGGAAAGGGCGGTCAATGGCTACACCTTC CARKERAVNGYTF